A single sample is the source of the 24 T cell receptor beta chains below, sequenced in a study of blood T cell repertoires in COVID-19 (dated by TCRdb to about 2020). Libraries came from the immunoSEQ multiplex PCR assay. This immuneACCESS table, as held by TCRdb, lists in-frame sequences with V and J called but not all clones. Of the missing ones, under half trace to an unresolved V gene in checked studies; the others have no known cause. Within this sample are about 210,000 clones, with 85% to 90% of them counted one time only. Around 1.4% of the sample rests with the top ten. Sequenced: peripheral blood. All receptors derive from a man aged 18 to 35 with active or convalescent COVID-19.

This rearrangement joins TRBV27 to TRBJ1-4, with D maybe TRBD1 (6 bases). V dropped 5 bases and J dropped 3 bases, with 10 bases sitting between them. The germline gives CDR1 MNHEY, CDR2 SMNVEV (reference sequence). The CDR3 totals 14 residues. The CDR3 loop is CASSREGANEKLFF. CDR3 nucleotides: TGTGCCAGCAGTCGGGAGGGGGCTAATGAAAAACTGTTTTTT.

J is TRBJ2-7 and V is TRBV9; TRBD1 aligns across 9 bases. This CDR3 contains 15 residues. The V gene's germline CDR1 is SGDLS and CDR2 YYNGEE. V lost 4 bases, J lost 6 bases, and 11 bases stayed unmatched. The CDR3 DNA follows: TGTGCCAGCAGCCTATCTGGGACAGGGAGATCCGAGCAGTACTTC. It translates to CASSLSGTGRSEQYF.

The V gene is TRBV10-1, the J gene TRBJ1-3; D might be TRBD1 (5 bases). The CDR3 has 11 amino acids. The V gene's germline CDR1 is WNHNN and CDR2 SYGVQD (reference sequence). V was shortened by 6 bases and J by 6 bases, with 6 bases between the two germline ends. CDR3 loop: CASSRENTIYF. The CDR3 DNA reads TGCGCCAGCAGCAGGGAAAACACCATATATTTT.

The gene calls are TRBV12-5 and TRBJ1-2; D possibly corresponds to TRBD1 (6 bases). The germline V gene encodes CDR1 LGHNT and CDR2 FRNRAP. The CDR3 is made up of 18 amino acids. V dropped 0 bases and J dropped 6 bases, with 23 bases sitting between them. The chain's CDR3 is CASGLVRPAGVGKNGYTF. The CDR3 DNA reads TGTGCTAGTGGTTTGGTAAGGCCGGCAGGGGTGGGCAAGAATGGCTACACCTTC.

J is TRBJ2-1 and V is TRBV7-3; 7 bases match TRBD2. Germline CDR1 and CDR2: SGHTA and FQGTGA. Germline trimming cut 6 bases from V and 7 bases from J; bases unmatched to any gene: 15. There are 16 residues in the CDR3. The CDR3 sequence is CASRAGFEGSGNEQFF. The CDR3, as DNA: TGTGCCAGCAGAGCGGGATTCGAAGGTTCGGGGAATGAGCAGTTCTTC.

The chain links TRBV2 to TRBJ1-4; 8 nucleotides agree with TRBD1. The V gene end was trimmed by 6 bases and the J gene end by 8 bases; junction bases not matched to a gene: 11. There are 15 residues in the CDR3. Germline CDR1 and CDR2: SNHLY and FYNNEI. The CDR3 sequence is CASRIRQGQGEKLFF. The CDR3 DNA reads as TGTGCCAGCAGGATTAGACAGGGGCAGGGAGAAAAACTGTTTTTT.

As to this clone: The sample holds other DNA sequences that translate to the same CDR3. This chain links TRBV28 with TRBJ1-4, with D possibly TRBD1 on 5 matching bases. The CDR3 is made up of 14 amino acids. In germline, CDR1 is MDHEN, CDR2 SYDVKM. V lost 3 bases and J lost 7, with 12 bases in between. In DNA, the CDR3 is TGTGCCAGCAGTTTCGGGGGGTTAGGTGAAAAACTGTTTTTT. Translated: CASSFGGLGEKLFF.

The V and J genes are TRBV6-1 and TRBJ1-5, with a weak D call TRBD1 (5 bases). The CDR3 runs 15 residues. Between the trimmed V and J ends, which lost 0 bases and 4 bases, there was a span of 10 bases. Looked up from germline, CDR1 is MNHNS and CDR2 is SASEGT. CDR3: CASSEAPGSNQPQHF. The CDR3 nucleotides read TGTGCCAGCAGTGAAGCACCAGGGTCGAATCAGCCCCAGCATTTT.

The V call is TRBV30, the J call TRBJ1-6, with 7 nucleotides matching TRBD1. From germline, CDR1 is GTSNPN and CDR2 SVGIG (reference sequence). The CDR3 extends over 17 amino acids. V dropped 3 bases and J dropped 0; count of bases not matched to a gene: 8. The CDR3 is CAWSEGQPSSYNSPLHF. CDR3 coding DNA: TGTGCCTGGAGCGAGGGACAGCCGAGCTCCTATAATTCACCCCTCCACTTT.

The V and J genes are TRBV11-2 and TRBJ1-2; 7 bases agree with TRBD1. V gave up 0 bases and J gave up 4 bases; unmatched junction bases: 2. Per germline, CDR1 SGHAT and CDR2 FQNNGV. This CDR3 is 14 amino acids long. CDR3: CASSLDGTVYGYTF. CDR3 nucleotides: TGTGCCAGCAGCTTAGATGGGACAGTCTATGGCTACACCTTC.

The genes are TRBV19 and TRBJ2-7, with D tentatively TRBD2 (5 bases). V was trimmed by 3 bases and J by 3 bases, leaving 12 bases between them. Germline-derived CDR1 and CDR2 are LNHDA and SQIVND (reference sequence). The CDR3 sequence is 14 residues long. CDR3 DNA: TGTGCCAGTAGTATGGCGGGCAGAAACTACGAGCAGTACTTC. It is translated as CASSMAGRNYEQYF.

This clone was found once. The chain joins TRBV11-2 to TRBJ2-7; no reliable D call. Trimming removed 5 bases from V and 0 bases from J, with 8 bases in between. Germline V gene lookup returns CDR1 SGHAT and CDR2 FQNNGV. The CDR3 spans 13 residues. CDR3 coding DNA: TGTGCCAGCAGCCATGGCAGCTCCTACGAGCAGTACTTC. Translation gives CASSHGSSYEQYF.

Here the CDR3 DNA reads TGTGCCGCAATGGGGCGAAACAATCAGCCCCAGCATTTT. Translating it yields CAAMGRNNQPQHF. V usage is TRBV19 and J usage is TRBJ1-5; possible D gene TRBD1, 5 bases. V gave up 11 bases and J gave up 3 bases, with 14 bases separating them. Germline V gene data show CDR1 as LNHDA and CDR2 as SQIVND (reference sequence). CDR3 length: 13 amino acids. Variable domain in full (rest from reference TRBV19 and TRBJ1-5): DGGITQSPKYLFRKEGQNVTLSCEQNLNHDAMYWYRQDPGQGLRLIYYSQIVNDFQKGDIAEGYSVSREKKESFPLTVTSAQKNPTAFYLCAAMGRNNQPQHFGDGTRLSIL.

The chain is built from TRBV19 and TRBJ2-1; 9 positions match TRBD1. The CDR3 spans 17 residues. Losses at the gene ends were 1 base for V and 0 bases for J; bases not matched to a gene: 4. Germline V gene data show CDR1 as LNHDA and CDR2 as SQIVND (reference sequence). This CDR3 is CASSIGTGGASYNEQFF. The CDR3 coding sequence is TGTGCCAGTAGTATAGGAACAGGGGGCGCCTCCTACAATGAGCAGTTCTTC.

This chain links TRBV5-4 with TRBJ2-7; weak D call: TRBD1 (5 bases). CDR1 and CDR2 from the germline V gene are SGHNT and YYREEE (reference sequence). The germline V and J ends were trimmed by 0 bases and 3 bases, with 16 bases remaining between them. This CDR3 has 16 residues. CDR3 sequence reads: CASSLGRAQANYEQYF. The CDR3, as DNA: TGTGCCAGCAGCTTGGGCCGGGCACAGGCCAACTACGAGCAGTACTTC.

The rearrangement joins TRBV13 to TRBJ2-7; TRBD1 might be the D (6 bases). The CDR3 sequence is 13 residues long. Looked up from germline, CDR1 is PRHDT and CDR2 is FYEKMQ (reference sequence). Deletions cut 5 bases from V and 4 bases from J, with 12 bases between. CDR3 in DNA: TGTGCCAGCAGCCACAGGGTGTCTTACGAGCAGTACTTC. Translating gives CASSHRVSYEQYF.

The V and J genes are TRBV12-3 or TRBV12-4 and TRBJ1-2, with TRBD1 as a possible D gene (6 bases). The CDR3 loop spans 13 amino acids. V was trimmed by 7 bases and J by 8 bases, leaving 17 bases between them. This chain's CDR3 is CASNHNQGSGYTF. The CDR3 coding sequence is TGTGCCAGCAACCACAACCAGGGGTCCGGCTACACCTTC.

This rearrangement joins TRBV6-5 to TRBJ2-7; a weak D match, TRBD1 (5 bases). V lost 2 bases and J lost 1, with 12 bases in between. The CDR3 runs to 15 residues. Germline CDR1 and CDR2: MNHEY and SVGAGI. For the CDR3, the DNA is TGTGCCAGCAGTTACGGGCAGGGCAGATCCTACGAGCAGTACTTC. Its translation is CASSYGQGRSYEQYF.

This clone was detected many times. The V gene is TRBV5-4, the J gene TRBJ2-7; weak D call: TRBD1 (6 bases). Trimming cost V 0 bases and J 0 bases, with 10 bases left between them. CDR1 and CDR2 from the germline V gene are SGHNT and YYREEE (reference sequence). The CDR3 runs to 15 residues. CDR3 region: CASSLGTEDSYEQYF. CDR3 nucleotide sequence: TGTGCCAGCAGCTTGGGGACAGAAGACTCCTACGAGCAGTACTTC.

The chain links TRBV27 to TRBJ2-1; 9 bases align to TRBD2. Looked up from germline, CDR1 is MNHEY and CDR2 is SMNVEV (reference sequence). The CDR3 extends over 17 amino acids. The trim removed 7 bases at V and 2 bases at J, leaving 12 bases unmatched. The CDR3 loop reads CASTQGASGTPYNEQFF. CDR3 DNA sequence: TGTGCCAGCACCCAAGGGGCTAGCGGGACCCCCTACAATGAGCAGTTCTTC.

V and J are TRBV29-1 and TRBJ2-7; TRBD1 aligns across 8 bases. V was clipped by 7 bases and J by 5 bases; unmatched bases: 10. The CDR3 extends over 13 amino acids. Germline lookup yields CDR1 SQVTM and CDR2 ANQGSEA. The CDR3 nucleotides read TGCAGCGCGACTGGACAGGGCCTCGACGAGCAGTACTTC. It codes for CSATGQGLDEQYF.

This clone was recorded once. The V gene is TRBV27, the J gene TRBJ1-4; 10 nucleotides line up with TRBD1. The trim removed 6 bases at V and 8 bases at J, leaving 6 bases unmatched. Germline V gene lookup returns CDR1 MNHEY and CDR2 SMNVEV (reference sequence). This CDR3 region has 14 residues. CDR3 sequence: CASRSGTGVEKLFF. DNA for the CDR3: TGTGCCAGCAGGTCCGGGACAGGGGTCGAAAAACTGTTTTTT.

In DNA form, the CDR3 reads TGTGCCAGCAGTCTACAGGGGAGCAGGTACGAGCAGTACTTC. Residues: CASSLQGSRYEQYF. V and J are TRBV6-5 and TRBJ2-7; 7 bases map to TRBD1. Germline lookup yields CDR1 MNHEY and CDR2 SVGAGI. Trimming at V came to 5 bases and at J to 4 bases, leaving 8 bases not matched to a gene. CDR3 length: 14 amino acids.

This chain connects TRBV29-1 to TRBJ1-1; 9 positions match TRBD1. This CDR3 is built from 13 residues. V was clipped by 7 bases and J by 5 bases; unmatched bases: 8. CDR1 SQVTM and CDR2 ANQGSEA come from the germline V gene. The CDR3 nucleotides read TGCAGCGCAGAACAGGGGGCAGGGACTGAAGCTTTCTTT. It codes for CSAEQGAGTEAFF.